Below are 23 T cell receptor beta chains sequenced from a single sample in a study of human T cells and chemical hapten exposure. TCRdb re-analysed the RACE reads in MiXCR, keeping a single row per CDR3 protein. The table includes some 330,000 distinct CDR3 sequences, roughly 6% detected once. Time point given: pre-sensitization, week 0. Regarding treatment: therapeutic diphenylcyclopropenone sensitization with weekly scalp DPC. The input for sequencing was whole blood, taken in connection with sensitization to the hapten diphenylcyclopropenone (DPC). The receptor source for this set is a woman aged 18-29 years with alopecia areata. Some clones in this sample may be carry-over from other donors' samples.

This clonotype was seen at least ten times. The rearrangement uses TRBV7-9 and TRBJ1-1; D remains unclear. V lost 1 base to trimming and J lost 6 bases, with 15 bases between them. Germline V lookup: CDR1 SEHNR, CDR2 FQNEAQ (reference sequence). This CDR3 has 15 residues. CDR3 amino acids: CASSLELEYSPEAFF. CDR3 DNA sequence: TGTGCCAGCAGCTTAGAGTTAGAGTACAGTCCTGAAGCTTTCTTT.

There are many counts of this clonotype. J is TRBJ2-3 and V is TRBV7-2; no clear D gene. CDR1 and CDR2 (germline): SGHTA, FQGNSA. The CDR3 has 12 residues. The ends were cut back, 2 bases at V and 6 bases at J, with 6 bases in the middle. In DNA, the CDR3 is TGTGCCAGCAGCTTATCTCTCGATACGCAGTATTTT. It is translated as CASSLSLDTQYF.

The chain carries TRBV7-2 and TRBJ1-5, with a possible D match to TRBD1 (5 bases). This CDR3 region has 15 residues. Looked up from germline, CDR1 is SGHTA and CDR2 is FQGNSA. Trimming left V 5 bases short and J 6 bases short, with 17 bases between. The chain's CDR3 is CASSTGLTASQPQHF. CDR3 coding DNA: TGTGCCAGCAGCACGGGACTGACGGCTAGTCAGCCCCAGCATTTT.

This clonotype was found many times. The chain is built from TRBV6-1 and TRBJ1-2; tentative D call: TRBD1 (6 bases). Deletions cut 6 bases from V and 3 bases from J, with 23 bases between. The germline V gene has CDR1 MNHNS and CDR2 SASEGT. The CDR3 contains 17 residues. In DNA, the CDR3 is TGTGCCAGCAGGATGAGAGGGCAGGGAGGGGGTTACTATGGCTACACCTTC. Translation: CASRMRGQGGGYYGYTF.

The gene calls are TRBV20-1 and TRBJ1-4; a weak D match, TRBD1 (5 bases). V was shortened by 1 base and J by 14 bases, with 11 bases between the two germline ends. Germline V gene lookup returns CDR1 DFQATT and CDR2 SNEGSKA (reference sequence). This CDR3 has 11 residues. The CDR3 loop reads CSARGLGDLFF. In DNA form, the CDR3 reads TGCAGTGCTAGAGGGCTAGGGGATCTGTTTTTT.

This clonotype was detected ten times or more. The chain uses TRBV4-2 and TRBJ2-1, with TRBD1 matching over 9 bases. This CDR3 spans 14 amino acids. Germline CDR1 LGHNA, CDR2 YNFKEQ. Germline trimming cut 2 bases from V and 5 bases from J; bases unmatched to any gene: 1. The CDR3 reads CASSQRTGDNEQFF. CDR3 nucleotides: TGTGCCAGCAGCCAACGGACAGGGGACAATGAGCAGTTCTTC.

This clonotype has ten or more counts. This chain uses TRBV10-3 with TRBJ1-5; D may be TRBD1 (6 bases). Trimming removed 6 bases at V and 4 bases at J, with 16 bases between. The germline gives CDR1 ENHRY, CDR2 SYGVKD. This CDR3 region has 15 residues. CDR3 DNA sequence: TGTGCCATCAGCCCCGGGGGGCGGTTGAATCAGCCCCAGCATTTT. It codes for CAISPGGRLNQPQHF.

This clonotype was observed at least ten times. The rearrangement uses TRBV7-3 and TRBJ1-4; no clear D. CDR3 length equals 16 residues. V lost 3 bases to trimming and J lost 0 bases, with 11 bases between them. The germline CDR1 and CDR2 sequences are SGHTA and FQGTGA. CDR3 sequence (DNA): TGTGCCAGCAGCTTTATGTCCCCTTCAACTAATGAAAAACTGTTTTTT. Its translation: CASSFMSPSTNEKLFF.

This clonotype was observed a few times. The V gene is TRBV11-1, the J gene TRBJ1-1; D ambiguous. Germline-derived CDR1 and CDR2 are SGHAT and FQDESV (reference sequence). Trimming shortened V by 3 bases and J by 4 bases, and 9 bases separated the two germline ends. The CDR3 loop spans 13 amino acids. The CDR3 region has the DNA TGTGCCAGCAGCTTTCGGTTTGGCACTGAAGCTTTCTTT. Protein: CASSFRFGTEAFF. Variable domain in full (rest from reference TRBV11-1 and TRBJ1-1): EAEVAQSPRYKITEKSQAVAFWCDPISGHATLYWYRQILGQGPELLVQFQDESVVDDSQLPKDRFSAERLKGVDSTLKIQPAELGDSAMYLCASSFRFGTEAFFGQGTRLTVV.

This clonotype was counted a few times. The V and J genes are TRBV20-1 and TRBJ1-1, with 9 bases matching TRBD1. Germline V lookup: CDR1 DFQATT, CDR2 SNEGSKA (reference sequence). Germline trimming cut 5 bases from V and 4 bases from J; bases unmatched to any gene: 5. The CDR3 spans 13 residues. The CDR3: CSAGTGMGTEAFF. CDR3 nucleotide sequence: TGCAGTGCTGGGACAGGGATGGGCACTGAAGCTTTCTTT.

In the case of this clonotype: A read error may be the cause here, since a much bigger clone is one base away. The chain carries TRBV3-1 and TRBJ1-4; D unclear. This CDR3 is 13 amino acids long. CDR1 LGHDT and CDR2 YNNKEL come from the germline V gene (reference sequence). The CDR3 nucleotides read TGTGCCAGCAGTCTTTGGGATCATGAAAAACTGTATTTT. It translates to CASSLWDHEKLYF.

This clonotype has more than one count but fewer than ten. The chain has TRBV28 and TRBJ2-7; D perhaps matches TRBD2 (6 bases). V gave up 1 base and J gave up 1 base, with 8 bases separating them. The CDR3 sequence is 14 residues long. CDR1 and CDR2 (germline): MDHEN, SYDVKM. In DNA form, the CDR3 reads TGTGCCAGCAGTTTATATGGGACTTCCTACGAGCAGTACTTC. It yields the protein CASSLYGTSYEQYF.

This clonotype showed up many times. The chain recombines TRBV7-2 with TRBJ2-1; possibly TRBD1 for D (6 bases). This CDR3 is 14 amino acids long. V was trimmed by 5 bases and J by 5 bases, leaving 13 bases between them. Germline CDR1 is SGHTA and CDR2 is FQGNSA. The CDR3 protein is CASSPGEGNNEQFF. The DNA for the CDR3 is TGTGCCAGCAGCCCAGGGGAAGGGAACAATGAGCAGTTCTTC.

This clonotype was seen only a few times. The chain has TRBV6-2 or TRBV6-3 and TRBJ1-6; D is unclear. The CDR3 loop spans 13 amino acids. CDR1 is MNHEY and CDR2 is SVGEGT in the germline V gene. The ends were cut back, 7 bases at V and 5 bases at J, with 9 bases in the middle. The CDR3 loop reads CASTTGNNSPLHF. The CDR3, as DNA: TGTGCCAGCACGACTGGGAATAATTCACCCCTCCACTTT.

This clonotype has a single count. The rearrangement links TRBV12-3 or TRBV12-4 to TRBJ1-2; D remains unclear. This CDR3 has 14 amino acids. Between the trimmed V and J ends, which lost 6 bases and 8 bases, there was a span of 19 bases. CDR3 nucleotides: TGTGCCAGCAGGTTGTCCCCGAGGACTCAAGGCTACACCTTC. It specifies CASRLSPRTQGYTF.

This chain links TRBV20-1 with TRBJ2-3; 7 nucleotides line up with TRBD2. The CDR3 totals 13 residues. From germline, CDR1 is DFQATT and CDR2 SNEGSKA (reference sequence). V was pared by 6 bases and J by 6 bases, with 9 bases of the junction left unmatched. The CDR3 region has the DNA TGCAGTGCCAAGCGGGGATCTGCCGATACGCAGTATTTT. This encodes CSAKRGSADTQYF.

The sample holds many counts of this clonotype. The chain carries TRBV5-1 and TRBJ2-5; D not certain. CDR3 length: 14 residues. The V gene lost 0 bases and the J gene lost 1 base, with 7 bases spanning the gap. Germline V gene sequence: CDR1 SGHRS, CDR2 YFSETQ. DNA for the CDR3: TGCGCCAGCAGCTTGGGTCTAGGCCAAGAGACCCAGTACTTC. Protein sequence: CASSLGLGQETQYF.

The V and J genes are TRBV3-1 and TRBJ2-7; 7 positions match TRBD1. The V gene end was trimmed by 11 bases and the J gene end by 7 bases; junction bases not matched to a gene: 14. This CDR3 comprises 13 residues. Per the germline V gene, CDR1 is LGHDT and CDR2 is YNNKEL (reference sequence). The CDR3 sequence: CAVRGGASREQYF. The CDR3 coding sequence is TGTGCCGTGAGAGGGGGCGCTTCGCGGGAGCAGTACTTC.

This clonotype was seen at least ten times. This sequence joins TRBV20-1 and TRBJ2-7, with TRBD1 as a possible D gene (5 bases). The CDR3 loop spans 11 amino acids. Germline V gene lookup returns CDR1 DFQATT and CDR2 SNEGSKA (reference sequence). The ends were cut back, 6 bases at V and 6 bases at J, with 12 bases in the middle. CDR3 sequence: CSAPDSSEQYF. The CDR3 DNA sequence: TGCAGTGCGCCAGACAGTAGCGAGCAGTACTTC.

V is TRBV2 and J is TRBJ2-5; 9 positions agree with TRBD1. This CDR3 is 14 amino acids long. J was trimmed by 7 bases and V by 6 bases; bases with no gene match: 9. Looked up from germline, CDR1 is SNHLY and CDR2 is FYNNEI. The CDR3 DNA reads as TGTGCCAGCAGATACAGGGGGCAAGGGGTGACCCAGTACTTC. Residues: CASRYRGQGVTQYF.

In this sample, this clonotype turned up a few times. The chain links TRBV6-2 or TRBV6-3 to TRBJ1-2; 9 bases agree with TRBD1. Unmatched junction bases numbered 9, after V lost 4 bases and J lost 6 bases. The CDR3 runs to 15 residues. CDR1 is MNHEY and CDR2 is SVGEGT in the germline V gene. The CDR3 nucleotides read TGTGCCAGCAGTTGGGCCGGGACAGGGAAAAATGGCTACACCTTC. It yields the protein CASSWAGTGKNGYTF.

This clonotype was found many times. This chain joins TRBV9 and TRBJ2-3; 10 nucleotides line up with TRBD1. The CDR3 spans 15 residues. Germline CDR1 is SGDLS and CDR2 is YYNGEE. The V segment lost 0 bases and the J segment 4 bases; nucleotides outside the gene matches: 2. The chain's CDR3 is CASSVGGQGPDTQYF. The CDR3 nucleotides are TGTGCCAGCAGCGTAGGGGGACAGGGGCCAGATACGCAGTATTTT.

This clonotype was seen repeatedly, ten times or more. The rearrangement uses TRBV5-1 and TRBJ1-3; TRBD1 matches at 7 bases. CDR1 and CDR2 (germline): SGHRS, YFSETQ. CDR3 length: 17 residues. The V segment lost 3 bases and the J segment 0 bases; nucleotides outside the gene matches: 9. The CDR3 DNA is TGCGCCAGCAGCTCGAGGCCGGGACAGACCTCTGGAAACACCATATATTTT. It is translated as CASSSRPGQTSGNTIYF.